The subject of this entry is one T cell receptor (beta chain). This record comes from a study of blood T cell repertoires in COVID-19. Overall study context: Specimens from acute and convalescent COVID-19 originated in the United States, Italy and Spain. Sample material is recorded as cDNA or gDNA derived from T cells, B-cell-depleted T cells, or PBMCs.

In germline, CDR1 is DFQATT, CDR2 SNEGSKA (reference sequence). There are 12 residues in the CDR3. V lost 3 bases to trimming and J lost 9 bases, with 12 bases between them. TCRdb's table, derived via immunoSEQ multiplex PCR, lists solely in-frame clones and lacks some. The sample has about 120,000 clones; over 75% are singletons. The rearrangement links TRBV20-1 to TRBJ2-1; tentatively, D is TRBD2 (6 bases). The clonotype was recovered from a human donor with active COVID-19. The donor label of this sample is uncertain. Material for sequencing was peripheral blood. Here the CDR3 reads CSASLEGFEQFF. In DNA, the CDR3 is TGCAGTGCTAGTTTGGAGGGATTTGAGCAGTTCTTC.